Following are 16 T cell receptor beta chains from one sample sequenced in a study of beta chain features in type 1 diabetes. Study-wide findings and caveats: Moderately but significantly shorter TCRB CDR3s were found in Type 1 diabetes patients in all four CD4+ subsets.

Investigators reverse transcribed all isolated RNA, so they sequenced expressed TCRB transcripts. Here immunoSEQ multiplex PCR was the method, and the copy in TCRdb shows in-frame clones only, minus some. This sample has under 850,000 clones, with about an eighth found just once. No antigen has been identified for these receptors. Sequences were obtained from naive CD4+ T cells from blood. Receptors were obtained from a young man with type 1 diabetes.

This rearrangement joins TRBV4-2 to TRBJ2-1, with 9 bases lining up with TRBD1. This CDR3 has 16 residues. Unmatched junction bases numbered 9, after V lost 0 bases and J lost 9 bases. Germline CDR1 LGHNA, CDR2 YNFKEQ. The CDR3 bases are TGTGCCAGCAGCCAAGAAACAGGGGGCGCGTATCGTGAGCAGTTCTTC. Encoded protein: CASSQETGGAYREQFF.

The rearrangement uses TRBV4-1 and TRBJ1-5; unclear D gene. CDR3 length: 17 residues. V shed 0 bases and J shed 2 bases, with 14 bases lying between them. CDR1 MGHRA and CDR2 YSYEKL come from the germline V gene. As DNA, the CDR3 is TGCGCCAGCAGCCAAGATCGTAGGGAAGGAGGCAATCAGCCCCAGCATTTT. This codes for CASSQDRREGGNQPQHF.

The chain's CDR3 is CASTPRRATDTQYF. CDR3 coding DNA: TGTGCCAGCACACCTCGGAGGGCCACAGATACGCAGTATTTT. The J gene is TRBJ2-3, the V gene TRBV2, with D perhaps matching TRBD2 (6 bases). This CDR3 comprises 14 residues. Deletions cut 7 bases from V and 2 bases from J, with 13 bases between. Germline-derived CDR1 and CDR2 are SNHLY and FYNNEI.

The chain links TRBV6-1 to TRBJ2-3, with D perhaps being TRBD1 or TRBD2 (6 bases each). Trimming pared 1 base from V and 5 bases from J, leaving 16 bases between. This CDR3 is built from 16 residues. Germline V gene data show CDR1 as MNHNS and CDR2 as SASEGT. The CDR3 DNA reads TGTGCCAGCAGTGAAGGGGTGGGGGGCCTGGAAGATACGCAGTATTTT. Protein sequence: CASSEGVGGLEDTQYF.

The J gene is TRBJ2-3, the V gene TRBV28; weak D call: TRBD2 (5 bases). With 8 bases removed from V and 6 bases from J, the gap between germline ends came to 21 bases. Germline V gene sequence: CDR1 MDHEN, CDR2 SYDVKM. The CDR3 loop spans 15 amino acids. CDR3 protein: CASGLTAPSPDTQYF. The CDR3 DNA reads TGTGCCAGCGGACTGACTGCTCCATCGCCGGATACGCAGTATTTT.

V usage is TRBV4-2 and J usage is TRBJ2-5; 7 positions match TRBD2. The V and J ends lost 0 bases and 3 bases, in that order; junction bases with no gene match: 13. This CDR3 has 18 residues. Germline CDR1 and CDR2: LGHNA and YNFKEQ. This CDR3 reads CASSQDFASGSPKETQYF. The CDR3 nucleotides read TGTGCCAGCAGCCAAGATTTCGCTAGCGGATCACCTAAAGAGACCCAGTACTTC.

V gene TRBV5-1 combines with J gene TRBJ2-2; D gene ambiguous. Trimming stripped 4 bases from V and 7 bases from J, with 11 bases between. Germline CDR1 is SGHRS and CDR2 is YFSETQ. The CDR3 is 13 residues long. The CDR3 nucleotides read TGCGCCAGCAGCCCTGACCTGGACGGGGAGCTGTTTTTT. This codes for CASSPDLDGELFF.

The chain links TRBV11-3 to TRBJ2-5; 8 positions match TRBD1. The V gene's germline CDR1 is SGHNT and CDR2 YENEEA. The CDR3 contains 16 residues. J gave up 5 bases and V 3 bases, and 11 bases lay outside the gene matches. Here the CDR3 reads CASSFYTMDRVETQYF. The CDR3 region has the DNA TGTGCCAGCAGCTTCTATACAATGGACAGGGTGGAGACCCAGTACTTC.

This clone has only a few counts. The genes are TRBV1 and TRBJ1-5; the table's D call TRBD1 went unverified against the DNA. TRBV1 is flagged as a pseudogene. CDR3 length: 16 amino acids. CDR3 region: CTSSQSIEGAGQPQHF. The CDR3 DNA reads TGCACCAGCAGCCAATCCATAGAGGGGGCTGGGCAGCCCCAGCATTTT.

This clone was counted a few times. The V and J genes are TRBV11-2 and TRBJ1-5; D is unresolved. The CDR3 runs 13 residues. V was trimmed by 6 bases and J by 4 bases, leaving 10 bases between them. Per germline, CDR1 SGHAT and CDR2 FQNNGV. DNA of the CDR3: TGTGCCAGCAGTCGTCAGGAAAATCAGCCCCAGCATTTT. It translates to CASSRQENQPQHF.

This clone was seen a handful of times. Other DNA variants within this sample encode the same CDR3. This rearrangement joins TRBV11-2 to TRBJ2-5; D unresolved. The CDR3 is made up of 11 amino acids. V lost 1 base and J lost 4, with 1 base in between. The germline V gene has CDR1 SGHAT and CDR2 FQNNGV. The chain's CDR3 is CASSLGETQYF. For the CDR3, the DNA is TGTGCCAGCAGCTTAGGAGAGACCCAGTACTTC.

V is TRBV6-6 and J is TRBJ1-2; tentative D call: TRBD1 (6 bases). In germline, CDR1 is MNHNY, CDR2 SVGAGI (reference sequence). This CDR3 is built from 14 residues. Trimming took off 6 bases at V and 3 bases at J, with 14 bases between the two ends. CDR3 nucleotide sequence: TGTGCCAGCAGCCCCCGCAGGGGTGACTATGGCTACACCTTC. Translating it yields CASSPRRGDYGYTF.

This clone was seen more than once but under ten times. The genes are TRBV25-1 and TRBJ1-2; D gene unclear. Germline CDR1 and CDR2: MGHDK and SYGVNS. Trimming shortened V by 10 bases and J by 4 bases, and 16 bases separated the two germline ends. This CDR3 contains 13 residues. CDR3 bases: TGTGCCACCCAACCGTCGGTGTCCTATGGCTACACCTTC. It translates to CATQPSVSYGYTF.

In regard to this clone: Other DNA variants within this sample encode the same CDR3. The chain has TRBV7-9 and TRBJ1-5; D uncertain. V dropped 1 base and J dropped 7 bases, with 5 bases sitting between them. This CDR3 comprises 12 residues. Looked up from germline, CDR1 is SEHNR and CDR2 is FQNEAQ (reference sequence). The CDR3 DNA reads TGTGCCAGCAGCTTAGGTGGGCAGCCCCAGCATTTT. It is translated as CASSLGGQPQHF.

The sample holds a few counts of this clone. This rearrangement joins TRBV20-1 to TRBJ1-2; D unclear. The CDR3 length is 9 residues. Germline V gene sequence: CDR1 DFQATT, CDR2 SNEGSKA (reference sequence). V lost 6 bases, J lost 8 bases, and 7 bases lay in between. DNA of the CDR3: TGCAGTGCGGAGGTGGGCTACACCTTC. Translating it yields CSAEVGYTF.

V and J are TRBV30 and TRBJ1-2, with TRBD1 identical over 9 bases. Germline V gene data show CDR1 as GTSNPN and CDR2 as SVGIG (reference sequence). Trimming took 5 bases from V and 5 from J; bases not matched to a gene: 15. The CDR3 consists of 16 residues. The CDR3, as DNA: TGTGCCTGGGGCCGCCCTGGGACAGGGTTGAGTTATGGCTACACCTTC. This gives the protein CAWGRPGTGLSYGYTF.